This T cell receptor (beta chain) was captured by sequencing in a study of T cell repertoires in cytomegalovirus infection. This CDR3 spans 15 amino acids. Germline V gene lookup returns CDR1 MGHDK and CDR2 SYGVNS. Trimming removed 3 bases from V and 8 bases from J; junction bases left unmatched: 8. One entry per CDR3 protein, called by TCRdb with MiXCR from the reads. Of roughly 720,000 distinct CDR3 sequences listed, less than 40% were seen once; the top ten hold around 3%. This receptor was obtained from a human donor in good health (CMV status not recorded). Some clones in this sample may be carry-over from other donors' samples. The chain couples TRBV25-1 to TRBJ2-2, with 8 bases identical to TRBD1. Sequencing was performed on PBMCs. The CDR3 region has the DNA TGTGCCAGCAGTGAGGGCAGGGGGCGTATAGGGGAGCTGTTTTTT. Translating it yields CASSEGRGRIGELFF.